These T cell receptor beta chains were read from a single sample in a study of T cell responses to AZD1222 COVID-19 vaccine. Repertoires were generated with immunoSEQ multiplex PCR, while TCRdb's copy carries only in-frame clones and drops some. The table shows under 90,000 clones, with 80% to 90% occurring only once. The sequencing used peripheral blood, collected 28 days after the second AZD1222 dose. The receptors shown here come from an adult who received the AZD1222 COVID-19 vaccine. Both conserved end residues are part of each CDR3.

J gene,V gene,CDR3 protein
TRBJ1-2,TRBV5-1,CASSLNPVQGLYGYTF
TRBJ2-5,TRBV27,CASSLSGGRETQYF
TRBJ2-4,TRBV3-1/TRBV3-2,CASSHKGRGAFKNIQYF
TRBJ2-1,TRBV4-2,CASSKAPLAGGSVEQFF
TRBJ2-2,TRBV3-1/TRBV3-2,CASSQTGELFF
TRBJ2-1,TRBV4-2,CASSPVGPYNEQFF
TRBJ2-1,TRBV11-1,CASSREGGIGRFF
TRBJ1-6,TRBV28,CASSLRSSYNSPLHF
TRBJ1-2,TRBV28,CASTLGWEDGYTF
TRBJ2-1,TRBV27,CASSSTSAVYNEQFF